This T cell receptor beta chain was sequenced in a study of T cells in Graves' hyperthyroidism and ophthalmopathy. Findings of the study overall: In the blood, most expanded thyroid clonotypes above 0.001 appeared as well.

This clonotype was counted at least ten times. What it binds is not known. Amplification of TCR beta CDR3 regions used RNA as the template. A set of HTBI primers served as the primers for a first-round RT-PCR of the TCR CDR3. TCRdb re-called the multiplex PCR reads with MiXCR, one entry per CDR3 protein. Among around 500,000 distinct CDR3 sequences, about 14% were seen once, and the ten largest hold around 13%. The CDR3 runs to 11 residues. The germline CDR1 and CDR2 sequences are DFQATT and SNEGSKA (reference sequence). The V end was cut by 7 bases, the J end by 5 bases, with 11 bases between. The sequence came from a woman aged 40 to 50 with Graves' hyperthyroidism. The specimen sequenced was blood. V usage is TRBV20-1 and J usage is TRBJ2-5, with D unresolved. CDR3 region: CSVQYRETQYF. The CDR3 DNA reads as TGCAGTGTTCAGTACCGGGAGACCCAGTACTTC.